The TCR beta chain described here comes from a study of post-analysis software for immune sequencing data. Overall study findings and caveats: When patients were compared with controls, about five TRBV segments were more frequent, TRBV5-6, TRBV5-1 and TRBV20-1 among them. Those samples that were prepared in the same batch co-clustered strongly by F measure. Normalized Chao1 diversity was significantly reduced in patients versus controls.

Prepared libraries of TCR beta cDNA carried unique molecular identifiers. Some 500,000 cDNA molecules were recovered from an input of roughly 0.95 to 10 million T cells. Via MiXCR, TCRdb re-called the PCR reads, giving one row per CDR3 protein. This repertoire shows some 700,000 distinct CDR3 sequences, 59% found once; its top ten account for roughly 12%. This CDR3 comprises 12 residues. Germline CDR1 DFQATT, CDR2 SNEGSKA (reference sequence). About this clonotype itself: The target antigen is unknown.

Sequencing used blood. This sequence was found in a girl aged 2 to 9 with multiple sclerosis. The chain has TRBV20-1 and TRBJ2-4; the D is unclear. Judging by the DNA end, TRBJ2-7 fits better; the J call may be wrong. CDR3 DNA sequence: TGCAGTGCTGCAAATGATAACTACGAGCAGTACTTC. Translation: CSAANDNYEQYF.